This entry concerns a single T cell receptor (beta chain). Its antigen is currently unknown. In each sample, some 9.6 x 10^4 TCR templates were assayed. Sequencing was performed with immunoSEQ multiplex PCR; in TCRdb, only in-frame clones are kept and a portion is missing. The sample consists of about 100,000 clones, 90% to 95% of them appearing once. The data originate from a study of siplizumab effects on memory and regulatory T cells. V shed 1 base and J shed 7 bases, with 11 bases lying between them. The CDR3 runs 13 residues. The V gene's germline CDR1 is SGHTS and CDR2 YDEGEE. Whole-study results and caveats: Unstimulated subsets were the mapping target of only a minor fraction of alloreactive clones. With siplizumab, cumulative frequency of CD4+ memory-derived alloreactive sequences dropped significantly.

V and J are TRBV5-8 and TRBJ2-5; a possible D gene is TRBD2 (6 bases). The sequenced sample consisted of non-Treg CD4+ T cells sorted from blood. The TCR was taken from a human donor in good health. CDR3 region: CASSLKAGGTQYF. CDR3 sequence (DNA): TGTGCCAGCAGCTTGAAAGCGGGTGGGACCCAGTACTTC. Variable domain in full (rest from reference TRBV5-8 and TRBJ2-5): EAGVTQSPTHLIKTRGQQATLRCSPISGHTSVYWYQQALGLGLQFLLWYDEGEERNRGNFPPRFSGRQFPNYSSELNVNALELEDSALYLCASSLKAGGTQYFGPGTRLLVL.